Here is one TCR beta chain with its context. The target antigen is unknown. The sample comes from a study of T cells in Graves' hyperthyroidism and ophthalmopathy. Amplification yielded TCR beta CDR3 regions, with RNA transcripts as the source. When the TCR CDR3 underwent first-round RT-PCR, the HTBI primer set was used. TCRdb re-derived calls from the multiplex PCR reads in MiXCR, one entry per CDR3 protein. The sample lists roughly 740,000 distinct CDR3 sequences; about 17% were seen once. Study outcomes and limitations: The model identified upcoming ophthalmopathy a median about 7.1 months ahead of onset. Most clonotypes that expanded in the thyroid above 0.001 also showed up in blood.

In germline, CDR1 is MNHEY, CDR2 SMNVEV (reference sequence). This CDR3 is built from 12 residues. Trimming shortened V by 4 bases and J by 7 bases, and 10 bases separated the two germline ends. Patients having uncontrolled infection, another autoimmune disease, pregnancy or lactation were not included. The PBMCs studied were ones that came from roughly 9.4 ml fresh peripheral blood. Sample: blood. The TCR sequence derives from a man younger than 35 with Graves' hyperthyroidism. J is TRBJ2-5 and V is TRBV27, with TRBD2 as a possible D gene (5 bases). CDR3 residues: CASSSPAGTQYF. In DNA form, the CDR3 reads TGTGCCAGCAGTTCCCCCGCGGGGACCCAGTACTTC.